This TCR beta chain emerged from a study of post-analysis software for immune sequencing data. Study-level information: Multiple sclerosis in the patients followed relapsing-remitting, secondary progressive and progressive-relapsing courses.

General study findings and limits: A handful of TRBV segments (TRBV5-6, TRBV5-1 and TRBV20-1 among them) occurred more frequently in patients than in controls.

The CDR3 is 15 residues long. V trimming: 8 bases; J trimming: 0 bases; junction bases outside the gene matches: 8. CDR1 is MNHNY, CDR2 SVGAGI, per germline (reference sequence). As concerns this clonotype: What it binds is unknown.

Unique molecular identifiers tagged the TCR beta cDNA libraries. Some 500,000 cDNA molecules were recovered from an input of about 1 to 10 million T cells. Each CDR3 protein gets one entry after TCRdb re-called the PCR reads with MiXCR. The sample has fewer than 550,000 distinct CDR3 sequences, less than 40% seen once. The chain recombines TRBV6-6 with TRBJ2-3; 7 nucleotides align to TRBD1. This receptor was obtained from a girl under 18 with multiple sclerosis. The sequenced sample was blood. The CDR3, as DNA: TGTGCCAGCGGCAGGGGGAGCTCTAGCACAGATACGCAGTATTTT. The encoded protein is CASGRGSSSTDTQYF.